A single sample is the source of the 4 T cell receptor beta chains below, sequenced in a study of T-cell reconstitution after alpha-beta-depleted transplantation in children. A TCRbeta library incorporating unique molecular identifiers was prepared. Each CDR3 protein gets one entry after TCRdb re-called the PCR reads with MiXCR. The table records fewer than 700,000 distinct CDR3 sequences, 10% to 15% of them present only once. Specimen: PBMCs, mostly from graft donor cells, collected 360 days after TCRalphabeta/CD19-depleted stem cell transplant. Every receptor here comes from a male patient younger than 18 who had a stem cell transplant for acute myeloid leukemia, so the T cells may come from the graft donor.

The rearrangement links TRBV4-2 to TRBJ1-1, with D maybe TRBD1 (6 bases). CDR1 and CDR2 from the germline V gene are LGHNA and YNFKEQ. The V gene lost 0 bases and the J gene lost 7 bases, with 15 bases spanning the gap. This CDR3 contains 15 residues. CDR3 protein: CASSQDYRVDGEAFF. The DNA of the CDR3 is TGTGCCAGCAGCCAAGATTACAGGGTAGATGGTGAAGCTTTCTTT.

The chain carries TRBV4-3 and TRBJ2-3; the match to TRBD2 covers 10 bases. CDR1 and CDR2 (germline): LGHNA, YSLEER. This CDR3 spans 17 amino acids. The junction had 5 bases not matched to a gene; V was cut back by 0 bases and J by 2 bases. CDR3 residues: CASSQDGLAGATDTQYF. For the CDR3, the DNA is TGCGCCAGCAGCCAAGATGGGCTAGCGGGGGCCACAGATACGCAGTATTTT.

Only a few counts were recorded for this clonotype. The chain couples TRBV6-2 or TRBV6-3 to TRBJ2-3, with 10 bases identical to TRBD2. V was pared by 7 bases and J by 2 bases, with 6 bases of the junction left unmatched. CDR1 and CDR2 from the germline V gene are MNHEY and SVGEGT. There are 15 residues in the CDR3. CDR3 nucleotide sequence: TGTGCCAGCATTCTAGCGGGAGCTCCCACAGATACGCAGTATTTT. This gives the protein CASILAGAPTDTQYF.

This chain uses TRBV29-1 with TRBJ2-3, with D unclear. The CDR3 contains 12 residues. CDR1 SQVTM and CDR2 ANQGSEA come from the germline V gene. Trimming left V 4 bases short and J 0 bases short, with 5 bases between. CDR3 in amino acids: CSVGPSTDTQYF. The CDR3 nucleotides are TGCAGCGTTGGGCCCAGCACAGATACGCAGTATTTT.